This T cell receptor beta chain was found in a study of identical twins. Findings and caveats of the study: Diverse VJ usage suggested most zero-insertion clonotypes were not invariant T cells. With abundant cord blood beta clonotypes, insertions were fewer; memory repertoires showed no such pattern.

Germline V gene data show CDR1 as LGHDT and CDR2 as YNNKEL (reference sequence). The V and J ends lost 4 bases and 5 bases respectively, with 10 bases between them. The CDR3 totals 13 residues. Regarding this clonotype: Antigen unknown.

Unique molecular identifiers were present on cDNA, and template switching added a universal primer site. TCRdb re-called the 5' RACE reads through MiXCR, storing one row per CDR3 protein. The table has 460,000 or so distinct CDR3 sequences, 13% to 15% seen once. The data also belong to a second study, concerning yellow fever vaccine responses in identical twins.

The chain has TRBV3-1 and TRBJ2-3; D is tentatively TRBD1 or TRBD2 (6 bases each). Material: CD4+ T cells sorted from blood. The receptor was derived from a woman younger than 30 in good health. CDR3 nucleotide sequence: TGTGCCAGCAGCCGGAGGGGGATAGATACGCAGTATTTT. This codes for CASSRRGIDTQYF.